This T cell receptor (beta chain) originates from a study of cytomegalovirus exposure and HLA in healthy donors. Both 60 Vbeta primers and 13 Jbeta primers went into the PCR. Profiling relied on immunoSEQ multiplex PCR, and the TCRdb table lists in-frame clones only, not all of them. This sample has 75,000 to 95,000 clones, with 55% to 70% found just once. This clonotype was obtained from a woman aged 45-60 years in good health and CMV-seropositive. Sample: PBMCs.

In nucleotides, the CDR3 is TGTGCCATCAGTAACCGGGACTCCCTGAACACCGGGGAGCTGTTTTTT. This sequence encodes CAISNRDSLNTGELFF. The chain couples TRBV10-3 to TRBJ2-2, with D perhaps TRBD2 (6 bases). Germline V gives CDR1 ENHRY, CDR2 SYGVKD. CDR3 size: 16 residues. V was shortened by 5 bases and J by 1 base, with 14 bases between the two germline ends.